This T cell receptor (beta chain) appears in the sequencing data of a study of CD8+CD57+ T cells in acquired aplastic anemia. Background on the study: Mean DNA quantity obtained from sorted CD4+ and CD8+ cells was around 2.9 ug. Findings and limits, study-wide: The same twenty-nine CD8+ CDR3 sequences occurred in patients and in controls.

Template material for TCR beta VDJ and CDR3 profiling consisted of genomic DNA. TCRdb reprocessed the reads with MiXCR, giving one entry per CDR3 protein. Of approximately 300,000 distinct CDR3 sequences listed, 50% to 65% were seen once; the top ten hold 1% to 1.5%. Ten or more counts support this clonotype. Its antigen is currently unknown. This CDR3 is 14 amino acids long. Unmatched junction bases numbered 4, after V lost 4 bases and J lost 7 bases. Germline V gives CDR1 SNHLY, CDR2 FYNNEI. Those patients picked for sequencing had displayed CD8+CD57+ cell expansion on flow cytometry. Severe acquired aplastic anemia was the diagnosis recorded for all patients.

Sequences were obtained from sorted CD4+, CD8+, or CD8+CD57+ T cells (not recorded which) from PBMCs. This chain uses TRBV2 with TRBJ1-5; TRBD1 matches 10 bases. The TCR sequence derives from a human donor with aplastic anemia. The CDR3, as DNA: TGTGCCAGCAGTGGGACAGGGGGATCCCAGCCCCAGCATTTT. Amino acid sequence: CASSGTGGSQPQHF.